Shown below are 31 T cell receptor beta chains from a single sample sequenced in a study of OX40 agonist ivuxolimab in advanced cancers. Produced via immunoSEQ multiplex PCR; TCRdb's table is partial and in-frame only. The sample contains 45,000 to 55,000 clones, around 84% of which appear only once. Material: CD4+ or CD8+ T cells sorted from blood, obtained in a trial of the OX40 agonist ivuxolimab. These TCRs come from an adult with an advanced solid tumor such as melanoma, head and neck, liver or kidney cancer.

This clone was observed once. The J gene is TRBJ1-4, the V gene TRBV7-9; possible D gene TRBD1, 5 bases. Germline-derived CDR1 and CDR2 are SEHNR and FQNEAQ (reference sequence). The CDR3 runs 14 residues. With 4 bases removed from V and 4 bases from J, the gap between germline ends came to 10 bases. CDR3 bases: TGTGCCAGCAGCTCCACAGGTTTTAATGAAAAACTGTTTTTT. It translates to CASSSTGFNEKLFF.

This clone turned up a few times. The CDR3 region has the DNA TGTGCCAGCGATACCCGGAGACTAGCGGCCCCGACCCAGTACTTC. Its protein product is CASDTRRLAAPTQYF. The chain has TRBV28 and TRBJ2-5; TRBD2 aligns across 9 bases. Per germline, CDR1 MDHEN and CDR2 SYDVKM. Trimming at V came to 8 bases and at J to 7 bases, leaving 14 bases not matched to a gene. The CDR3 has 15 residues.

V usage is TRBV28 and J usage is TRBJ2-7; D possibly corresponds to TRBD2 (7 bases). The length of the CDR3 is 15 residues. Trimming removed 8 bases at V and 2 bases at J, with 19 bases between. Germline loops: CDR1 MDHEN, CDR2 SYDVKM. The CDR3 DNA reads as TGTGCCAGCTCGGGGTCGGGGGGCGGAACCTACGAGCAGTACTTC. Translated, it gives CASSGSGGGTYEQYF. The full variable domain, in which reference TRBV28 and TRBJ2-7 provide the parts outside the CDR3, is DVKVTQSSRYLVKRTGEKVFLECVQDMDHENMFWYRQDPGLGLRLIYFSYDVKMKEKGDIPEGYSVSREKKERFSLILESASTNQTSMYLCASSGSGGGTYEQYFGPGTRLTVT.

The rearrangement uses TRBV14 and TRBJ2-5; D is ambiguous. Germline CDR1 SGHDN, CDR2 FVKESK. The CDR3 length is 11 residues. The V end was cut by 4 bases, the J end by 4 bases, with 4 bases between. CDR3 DNA: TGTGCCAGCAGCCTGACAGAGACCCAGTACTTC. It codes for CASSLTETQYF.

Only one count was recorded for this clone. The rearrangement links TRBV7-9 to TRBJ2-4, with 11 bases fitting TRBD1. Looked up from germline, CDR1 is SEHNR and CDR2 is FQNEAQ (reference sequence). V gave up 5 bases and J gave up 8 bases; unmatched junction bases: 5. This CDR3 is built from 14 residues. The CDR3 here is CASSGQGARDIQYF. DNA for the CDR3: TGTGCCAGCAGCGGACAGGGGGCTCGGGACATTCAGTACTTC.

This chain links TRBV5-1 with TRBJ2-1, with 12 bases identical to TRBD2. This CDR3 contains 16 residues. The V and J ends lost 1 base and 8 bases, in that order; junction bases with no gene match: 7. Germline CDR1 is SGHRS and CDR2 is YFSETQ. CDR3 in amino acids: CASSLPGTSGHHEQFF. DNA for the CDR3: TGCGCCAGCAGCTTGCCCGGGACTAGCGGGCACCATGAGCAGTTCTTC.

The DNA of the CDR3 is TGTGCCAGCAGTGAAGCCCCGTGGAGCACAGATACGCAGTATTTT. Translation: CASSEAPWSTDTQYF. The rearrangement links TRBV6-1 to TRBJ2-3; D unresolved. This CDR3 comprises 15 residues. Trimming pared 0 bases from V and 0 bases from J, leaving 7 bases between. Germline CDR1 MNHNS, CDR2 SASEGT.

The rearrangement joins TRBV5-1 to TRBJ1-4; 7 positions match TRBD1. CDR3 size: 14 residues. The V gene end was trimmed by 2 bases and the J gene end by 8 bases; junction bases not matched to a gene: 6. Germline loops: CDR1 SGHRS, CDR2 YFSETQ. Here the CDR3 reads CASSFGQGGEKLFF. As DNA, the CDR3 is TGCGCCAGCAGCTTCGGGCAGGGGGGAGAAAAACTGTTTTTT. Complete variable domain (other parts from reference TRBV5-1 and TRBJ1-4): KAGVTQTPRYLIKTRGQQVTLSCSPISGHRSVSWYQQTPGQGLQFLFEYFSETQRNKGNFPGRFSGRQFSNSRSEMNVSTLELGDSALYLCASSFGQGGEKLFFGSGTQLSVL.

V usage is TRBV5-6 and J usage is TRBJ2-7; D may be TRBD2 (5 bases). Between the trimmed V and J ends, which lost 2 bases and 6 bases, there was a span of 9 bases. The CDR3 is made up of 12 amino acids. The germline CDR1 and CDR2 sequences are SGHDT and YYEEEE. The CDR3 region has the DNA TGTGCCAGCAGCTTCGGAAGCGGCGAGCAGTACTTC. Protein sequence: CASSFGSGEQYF.

The J gene is TRBJ1-5, the V gene TRBV7-2; D is uncertain. The CDR3 contains 13 residues. In germline, CDR1 is SGHTA, CDR2 FQGNSA. With 1 base removed from V and 1 base from J, the gap between germline ends came to 2 bases. This CDR3 reads CASSLDSNQPQHF. Here the CDR3 DNA reads TGTGCCAGCAGCTTAGACAGCAATCAGCCCCAGCATTTT.

The J gene is TRBJ1-5, the V gene TRBV28; no clear D gene. V was clipped by 5 bases and J by 5 bases, with 13 bases between them. Per germline, CDR1 MDHEN and CDR2 SYDVKM. CDR3 size: 14 residues. The CDR3 region has the DNA TGTGCCAGCAGTCCGAGCCGGAGGGATCAGCCCCAGCATTTT. As protein: CASSPSRRDQPQHF.

This clone was seen more than once but under ten times. V usage is TRBV6-5 and J usage is TRBJ2-7, with a possible D match to TRBD1 (6 bases). The CDR3 runs 14 residues. Per the germline V gene, CDR1 is MNHEY and CDR2 is SVGAGI. Between the trimmed V and J ends, which lost 5 bases and 2 bases, there was a span of 13 bases. DNA for the CDR3: TGTGCCAGCAGTAGAGACAGGAGTCCCTACGAGCAGTACTTC. Amino acid sequence: CASSRDRSPYEQYF.

This clone has a single count. This chain connects TRBV11-1 to TRBJ2-3; 7 positions match TRBD2. With 3 bases clipped from V and 3 bases from J, the junction kept 6 bases outside the gene matches. In germline, CDR1 is SGHAT, CDR2 FQDESV (reference sequence). The CDR3 totals 15 residues. This chain's CDR3 is CASSFGGERTDTQYF. CDR3 nucleotide sequence: TGTGCCAGCAGCTTTGGGGGGGAGAGGACAGATACGCAGTATTTT. Full variable domain (outside the CDR3, taken from reference TRBV11-1 and TRBJ2-3): EAEVAQSPRYKITEKSQAVAFWCDPISGHATLYWYRQILGQGPELLVQFQDESVVDDSQLPKDRFSAERLKGVDSTLKIQPAELGDSAMYLCASSFGGERTDTQYFGPGTRLTVL.

This sequence joins TRBV28 and TRBJ1-1; maybe TRBD1 (5 bases). This CDR3 region has 14 residues. The V end lost 2 bases, the J end lost 3 bases, and 10 bases lay between the germline ends. CDR1 is MDHEN and CDR2 is SYDVKM in the germline V gene. CDR3 bases: TGTGCCAGCAGTTTACCAGGGCTCGACACTGAAGCTTTCTTT. Protein: CASSLPGLDTEAFF.

The chain uses TRBV30 and TRBJ2-7; 8 bases match TRBD2. The germline V gene encodes CDR1 GTSNPN and CDR2 SVGIG (reference sequence). V dropped 3 bases and J dropped 4; count of bases not matched to a gene: 8. The CDR3 sequence is 14 residues long. The CDR3: CAWRKTSVSYEQYF. The CDR3 region has the DNA TGTGCCTGGAGGAAGACTAGCGTCTCTTACGAGCAGTACTTC.

The genes are TRBV9 and TRBJ2-3; 7 bases agree with TRBD1. Germline values: CDR1 SGDLS, CDR2 YYNGEE. The CDR3 loop spans 15 amino acids. V dropped 0 bases and J dropped 5; count of bases not matched to a gene: 6. The CDR3 coding sequence is TGTGCCAGCAGCGTAGGGCAGGGGGTCCAAGATACGCAGTATTTT. Protein sequence: CASSVGQGVQDTQYF.

V gene TRBV11-2 combines with J gene TRBJ1-3; tentative D call: TRBD1 (5 bases). V lost 5 bases and J lost 0, with 14 bases in between. CDR1 and CDR2 (germline): SGHAT, FQNNGV. CDR3 length: 16 amino acids. The CDR3 region has the DNA TGTGCCAGCAGCGGACCGGGGGGAAGCTCTGGAAACACCATATATTTT. This sequence encodes CASSGPGGSSGNTIYF.

This clone has a handful of counts. The CDR3 DNA sequence: TGTGCCAGCAGAGTGAGCGGACAGAAGGCCGAGCAGTACTTC. Its protein product is CASRVSGQKAEQYF. V usage is TRBV6-1 and J usage is TRBJ2-7; possible D gene TRBD1, 6 bases. Germline V gene lookup returns CDR1 MNHNS and CDR2 SASEGT. The CDR3 is made up of 14 amino acids. Trimming left V 6 bases short and J 6 bases short, with 18 bases between.

The CDR3 protein is CAWSAGSSGNTIYF. CDR3 sequence (DNA): TGTGCCTGGAGCGCAGGTTCCTCTGGAAACACCATATATTTT. The rearrangement links TRBV30 to TRBJ1-3; D unclear. The CDR3 is 14 amino acids. Trimming stripped 3 bases from V and 0 bases from J, with 9 bases between. CDR1 GTSNPN and CDR2 SVGIG come from the germline V gene (reference sequence).

V and J are TRBV13 and TRBJ2-5; D unresolved. The length of the CDR3 is 11 residues. Germline lookup yields CDR1 PRHDT and CDR2 FYEKMQ (reference sequence). Trimming removed 2 bases at V and 4 bases at J, with 2 bases between. The CDR3 DNA reads as TGTGCCAGCAGCTTATCAGAGACCCAGTACTTC. Its protein is CASSLSETQYF.

The V gene is TRBV6-5, the J gene TRBJ1-2; no reliable D call. The ends were cut back, 6 bases at V and 4 bases at J, with 12 bases in the middle. Germline V gene lookup returns CDR1 MNHEY and CDR2 SVGAGI. This CDR3 region has 13 residues. This CDR3 is CASSEDGPYGYTF. For the CDR3, the DNA is TGTGCCAGCAGCGAGGACGGACCCTATGGCTACACCTTC.

This clone was observed once. The gene calls are TRBV6-6 and TRBJ2-5; 13 bases fit TRBD2. CDR1 MNHNY and CDR2 SVGAGI come from the germline V gene (reference sequence). J was trimmed by 4 bases and V by 4 bases; bases with no gene match: 3. There are 15 residues in the CDR3. CDR3 sequence: CASSSGLAGVETQYF. The CDR3 nucleotides read TGTGCCAGCAGTTCCGGACTAGCGGGAGTAGAGACCCAGTACTTC.

The chain combines TRBV28 with TRBJ2-3, with D perhaps TRBD1 (6 bases). From germline, CDR1 is MDHEN and CDR2 SYDVKM. V lost 6 bases and J 1 base, leaving 14 bases between the germline ends. There are 15 residues in the CDR3. In nucleotides, the CDR3 is TGTGCCAGCAGCACCAGGGGTTTGGGCACAGATACGCAGTATTTT. It yields the protein CASSTRGLGTDTQYF. The full variable domain, its missing parts supplied by reference TRBV28 and TRBJ2-3, is DVKVTQSSRYLVKRTGEKVFLECVQDMDHENMFWYRQDPGLGLRLIYFSYDVKMKEKGDIPEGYSVSREKKERFSLILESASTNQTSMYLCASSTRGLGTDTQYFGPGTRLTVL.

This chain connects TRBV19 to TRBJ1-2; D possibly corresponds to TRBD1 (5 bases). V lost 4 bases to trimming and J lost 8 bases, with 14 bases between them. Germline assignment: CDR1 LNHDA and CDR2 SQIVND (reference sequence). The CDR3 runs to 13 residues. The CDR3, as DNA: TGTGCCAGTAGTAGGGACGGGGTAGGAGGCTACACCTTC. Translating it yields CASSRDGVGGYTF.

This CDR3 is CASSIGPTRGEKLFF. Written as DNA, the CDR3 is TGCGCCAGCAGCATAGGACCAACTAGAGGTGAAAAACTGTTTTTT. The rearrangement links TRBV5-1 to TRBJ1-4; D is ambiguous. The CDR3 sequence is 15 residues long. Trimming removed 4 bases from V and 7 bases from J, with 17 bases in between. CDR1 and CDR2 from the germline V gene are SGHRS and YFSETQ.

This chain connects TRBV28 to TRBJ2-7; TRBD1 aligns across 7 bases. The CDR3 sequence is 14 residues long. V shed 6 bases and J 3 bases; nucleotides not matched to a gene: 8. From germline, CDR1 is MDHEN and CDR2 SYDVKM. For the CDR3, the DNA is TGTGCCAGCAGATCAGGGGGTATGAACTACGAGCAGTACTTC. This encodes CASRSGGMNYEQYF.

V usage is TRBV6-5 and J usage is TRBJ2-5; 7 bases are a match to TRBD2. J was trimmed by 5 bases and V by 5 bases; bases with no gene match: 8. The CDR3 has 14 residues. CDR1 and CDR2 from the germline V gene are MNHEY and SVGAGI. The CDR3 DNA reads as TGTGCCAGCAGTAAGGGCGGGAGTATGGAGACCCAGTACTTC. Translated, it gives CASSKGGSMETQYF.

The V and J genes are TRBV30 and TRBJ2-4, with D possibly TRBD2 on 5 matching bases. In germline, CDR1 is GTSNPN, CDR2 SVGIG (reference sequence). This CDR3 has 15 amino acids. V was trimmed by 2 bases and J by 9 bases, leaving 20 bases between them. CDR3 residues: CAWSLASGYSGIQYF. In nucleotides, the CDR3 is TGTGCCTGGAGTCTGGCCAGCGGATACTCTGGCATTCAGTACTTC.

DNA for the CDR3: TGTGCCAGCTCACCAGCCGGTACTACAGGGAGCAATCAGCCCCAGCATTTT. It specifies CASSPAGTTGSNQPQHF. V is TRBV18 and J is TRBJ1-5; D perhaps matches TRBD1 (6 bases). The germline CDR1 and CDR2 sequences are KGHSH and LQKENI. Trimming took off 2 bases at V and 1 base at J, with 15 bases between the two ends. CDR3 length: 17 amino acids.

The genes are TRBV2 and TRBJ1-5, with D perhaps TRBD1 (5 bases). CDR3 size: 14 residues. CDR1 is SNHLY, CDR2 FYNNEI, per germline. The V and J ends lost 7 bases and 3 bases respectively, with 13 bases between them. CDR3 amino acids: CASNPDRFNQPQHF. The CDR3 DNA is TGTGCCAGCAACCCCGACAGATTCAATCAGCCCCAGCATTTT.

The chain is built from TRBV5-5 and TRBJ2-1; 8 bases align to TRBD2. Germline V gene data show CDR1 as SGHKS and CDR2 as YYEKEE (reference sequence). After removal of 2 bases from V and 8 bases from J, the junction contained 9 bases not matched to a gene. The CDR3 extends over 15 amino acids. CDR3 residues: CASSLAGVGRYEQFF. CDR3 sequence (DNA): TGTGCCAGCAGCTTAGCGGGAGTGGGTAGGTATGAGCAGTTCTTC.